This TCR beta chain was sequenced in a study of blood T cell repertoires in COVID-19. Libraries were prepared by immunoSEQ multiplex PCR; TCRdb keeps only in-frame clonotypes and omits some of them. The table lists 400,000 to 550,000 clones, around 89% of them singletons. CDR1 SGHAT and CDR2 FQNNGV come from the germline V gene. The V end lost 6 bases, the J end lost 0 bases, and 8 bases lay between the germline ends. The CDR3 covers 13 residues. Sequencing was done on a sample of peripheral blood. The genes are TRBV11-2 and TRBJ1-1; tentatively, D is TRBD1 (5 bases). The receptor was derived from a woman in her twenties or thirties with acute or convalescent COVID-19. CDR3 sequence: CASRLTVNTEAFF. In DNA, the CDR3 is TGTGCCAGCAGGCTGACAGTGAACACTGAAGCTTTCTTT.